The sequence of this T cell receptor beta chain was determined in a study of T cell responses to AZD1222 COVID-19 vaccine. Study observations and caveats: Spike was spanned by vaccine-associated CD4 TCRs, with dominance at 160-218 and 743-854. As reported, nearly half of all spike-specific TCRs target variant regions that are unmutated.

This clone is classed as large. What it binds is not known. Measured with immunoSEQ multiplex PCR; TCRdb has only the in-frame clones, and not every one. Found here are about 120,000 clones, 70% to 90% of them singletons; the top ten hold roughly 15%. The sequencing here drew on peripheral blood, taken 28 days after the second AZD1222 dose. The sequence came from an adult who received the AZD1222 COVID-19 vaccine.

The CDR3 region is CASSYQTGAGGYGYTF. The DNA of the CDR3 is TGTGCCAGCAGTTACCAGACAGGGGCCGGTGGCTATGGCTACACCTTC. The genes are TRBV6-5 and TRBJ1-2, with 8 positions matching TRBD1. This CDR3 is built from 16 residues. Per germline, CDR1 MNHEY and CDR2 SVGAGI. The V and J ends lost 2 bases and 4 bases, in that order; junction bases with no gene match: 9.